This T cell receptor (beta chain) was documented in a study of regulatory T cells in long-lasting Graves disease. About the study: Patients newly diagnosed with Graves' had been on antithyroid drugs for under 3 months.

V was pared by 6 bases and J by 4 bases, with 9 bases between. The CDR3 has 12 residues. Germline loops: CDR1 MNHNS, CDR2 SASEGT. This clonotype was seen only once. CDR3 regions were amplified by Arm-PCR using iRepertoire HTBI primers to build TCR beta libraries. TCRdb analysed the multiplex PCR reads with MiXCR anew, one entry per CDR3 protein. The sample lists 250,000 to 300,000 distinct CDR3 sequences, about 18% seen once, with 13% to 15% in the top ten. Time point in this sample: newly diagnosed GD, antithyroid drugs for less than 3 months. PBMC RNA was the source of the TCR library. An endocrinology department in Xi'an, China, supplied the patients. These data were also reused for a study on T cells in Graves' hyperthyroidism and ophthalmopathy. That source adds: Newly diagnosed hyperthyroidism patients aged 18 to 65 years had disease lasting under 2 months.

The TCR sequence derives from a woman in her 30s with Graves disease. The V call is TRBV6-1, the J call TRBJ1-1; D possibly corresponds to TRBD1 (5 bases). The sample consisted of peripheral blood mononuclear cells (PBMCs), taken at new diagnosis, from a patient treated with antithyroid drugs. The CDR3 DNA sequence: TGTGCCAGCAGGGGGGGGACCACTGAAGCTTTCTTT. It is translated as CASRGGTTEAFF.